This T cell receptor beta chain was captured in a study of cytomegalovirus exposure and HLA in healthy donors. 13 Jbeta primers and 60 Vbeta primers were used for the PCR. Some clones are missing from TCRdb's copy, which holds only in-frame ones; the method was immunoSEQ multiplex PCR. The data hold about 190,000 clones, with roughly 80% observed a single time. The trim removed 0 bases at V and 2 bases at J, leaving 16 bases unmatched. Germline CDR1 is LGHNA and CDR2 is YNFKEQ. This CDR3 region has 19 residues. The clonotype originates from a woman aged 18-35 years in good health and CMV-seronegative. Sequencing input: PBMCs. The chain links TRBV4-2 to TRBJ2-7; TRBD1 matches 7 bases. CDR3 sequence reads: CASSQERQGVGTVAYEQYF. CDR3 sequence (DNA): TGTGCCAGCAGCCAAGAACGGCAGGGGGTGGGGACGGTGGCCTACGAGCAGTACTTC.